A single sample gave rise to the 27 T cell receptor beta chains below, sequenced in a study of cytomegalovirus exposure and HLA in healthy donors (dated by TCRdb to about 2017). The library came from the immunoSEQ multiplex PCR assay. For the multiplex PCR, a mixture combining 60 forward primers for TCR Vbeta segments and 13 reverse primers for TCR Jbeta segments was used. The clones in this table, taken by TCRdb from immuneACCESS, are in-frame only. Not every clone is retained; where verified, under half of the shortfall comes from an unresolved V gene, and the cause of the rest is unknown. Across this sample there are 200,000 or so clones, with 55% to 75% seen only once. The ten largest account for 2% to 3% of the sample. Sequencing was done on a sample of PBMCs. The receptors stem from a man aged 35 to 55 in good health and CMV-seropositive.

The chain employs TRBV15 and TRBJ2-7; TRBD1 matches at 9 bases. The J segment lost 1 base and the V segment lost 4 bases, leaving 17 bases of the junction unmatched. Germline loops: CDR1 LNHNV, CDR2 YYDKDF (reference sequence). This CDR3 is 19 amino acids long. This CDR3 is CATSTYRDRELSTSYEQYF. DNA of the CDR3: TGTGCCACCAGCACCTACCGGGACAGGGAACTCTCGACTTCCTACGAGCAGTACTTC.

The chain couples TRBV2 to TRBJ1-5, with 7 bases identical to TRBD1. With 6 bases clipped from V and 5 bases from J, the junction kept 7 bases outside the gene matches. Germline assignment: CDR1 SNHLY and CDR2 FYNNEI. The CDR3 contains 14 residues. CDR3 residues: CASRFSGGDQPQHF. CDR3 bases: TGTGCCAGCAGATTCTCAGGGGGAGATCAGCCCCAGCATTTT.

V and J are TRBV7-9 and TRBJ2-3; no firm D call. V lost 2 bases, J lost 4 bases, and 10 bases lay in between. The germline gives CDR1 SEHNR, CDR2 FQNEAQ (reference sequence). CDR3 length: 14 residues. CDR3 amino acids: CASSLPPIADTQYF. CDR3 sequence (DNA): TGTGCCAGCAGCTTACCCCCTATTGCAGATACGCAGTATTTT.

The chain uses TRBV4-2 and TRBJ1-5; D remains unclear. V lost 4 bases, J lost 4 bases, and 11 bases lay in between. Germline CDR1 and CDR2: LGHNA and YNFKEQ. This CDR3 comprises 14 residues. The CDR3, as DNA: TGTGCCAGCAGCCGGGCCCGAGGGAATCAGCCCCAGCATTTT. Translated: CASSRARGNQPQHF.

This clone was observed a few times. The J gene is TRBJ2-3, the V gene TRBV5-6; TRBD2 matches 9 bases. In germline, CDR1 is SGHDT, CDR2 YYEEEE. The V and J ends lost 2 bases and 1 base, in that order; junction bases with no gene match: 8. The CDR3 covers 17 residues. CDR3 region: CASSFSRERGGTDTQYF. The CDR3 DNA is TGTGCCAGCAGCTTCAGCCGAGAGCGGGGGGGCACAGATACGCAGTATTTT.

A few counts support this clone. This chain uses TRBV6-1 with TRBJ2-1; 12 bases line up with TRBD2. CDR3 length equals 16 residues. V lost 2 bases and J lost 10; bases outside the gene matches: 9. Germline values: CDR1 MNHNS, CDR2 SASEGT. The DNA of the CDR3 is TGTGCCAGCAGTGAAAGGGCTAGCGGGGGGGCGAGAGAGCAGTTCTTC. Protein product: CASSERASGGAREQFF.

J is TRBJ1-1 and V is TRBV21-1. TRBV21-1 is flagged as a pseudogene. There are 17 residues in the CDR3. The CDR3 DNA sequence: TGTGCCAGCAGTCCCTGGGGAGCCCGCTATCTGAACACTGAAGCTTTCTTT. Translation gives CASSPWGARYLNTEAFF.

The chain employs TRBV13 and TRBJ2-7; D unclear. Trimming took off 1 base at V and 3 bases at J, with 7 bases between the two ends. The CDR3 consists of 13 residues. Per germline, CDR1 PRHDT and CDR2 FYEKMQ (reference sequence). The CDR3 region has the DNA TGTGCCAGCAGCTTAGACCCAGGCTACGAGCAGTACTTC. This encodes CASSLDPGYEQYF.

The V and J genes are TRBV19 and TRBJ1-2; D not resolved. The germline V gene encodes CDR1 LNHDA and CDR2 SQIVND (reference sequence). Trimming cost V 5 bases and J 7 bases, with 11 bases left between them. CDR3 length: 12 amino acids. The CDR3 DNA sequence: TGTGCCAGTAGTCCCCCGGAGAGTGGCTACACCTTC. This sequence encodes CASSPPESGYTF.

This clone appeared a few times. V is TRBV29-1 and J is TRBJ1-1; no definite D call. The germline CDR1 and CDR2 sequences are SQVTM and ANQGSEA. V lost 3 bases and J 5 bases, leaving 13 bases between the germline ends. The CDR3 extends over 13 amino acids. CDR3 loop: CSVDLGSGTEAFF. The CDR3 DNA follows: TGCAGCGTTGATCTGGGGTCGGGAACTGAAGCTTTCTTT.

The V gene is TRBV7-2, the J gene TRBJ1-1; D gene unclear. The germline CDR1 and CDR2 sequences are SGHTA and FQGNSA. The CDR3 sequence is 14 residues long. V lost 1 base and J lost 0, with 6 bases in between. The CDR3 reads CASSLEHMNTEAFF. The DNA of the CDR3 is TGTGCCAGCAGCTTAGAGCATATGAACACTGAAGCTTTCTTT. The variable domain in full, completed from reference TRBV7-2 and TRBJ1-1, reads GAGVSQSPSNKVTEKGKDVELRCDPISGHTALYWYRQSLGQGLEFLIYFQGNSAPDKSGLPSDRFSAERTGGSVSTLTIQRTQQEDSAVYLCASSLEHMNTEAFFGQGTRLTVV.

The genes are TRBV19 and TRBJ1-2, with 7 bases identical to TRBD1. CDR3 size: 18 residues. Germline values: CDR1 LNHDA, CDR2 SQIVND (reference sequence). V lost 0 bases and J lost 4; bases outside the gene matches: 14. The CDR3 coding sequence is TGTGCCAGTAGTATAGATTTCACCGGGACAGTAAAGCTCTATGGCTACACCTTC. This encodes CASSIDFTGTVKLYGYTF.

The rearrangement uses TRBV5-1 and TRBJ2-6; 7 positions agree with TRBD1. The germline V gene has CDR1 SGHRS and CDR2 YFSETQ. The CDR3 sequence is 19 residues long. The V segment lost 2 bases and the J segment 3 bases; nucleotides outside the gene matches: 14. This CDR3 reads CASSLLRTGDPSGANVLTF. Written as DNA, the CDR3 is TGCGCCAGCAGCTTACTGCGCACAGGGGACCCGAGTGGGGCCAACGTCCTGACTTTC. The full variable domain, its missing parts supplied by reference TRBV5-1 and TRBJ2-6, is KAGVTQTPRYLIKTRGQQVTLSCSPISGHRSVSWYQQTPGQGLQFLFEYFSETQRNKGNFPGRFSGRQFSNSRSEMNVSTLELGDSALYLCASSLLRTGDPSGANVLTFGAGSRLTVL.

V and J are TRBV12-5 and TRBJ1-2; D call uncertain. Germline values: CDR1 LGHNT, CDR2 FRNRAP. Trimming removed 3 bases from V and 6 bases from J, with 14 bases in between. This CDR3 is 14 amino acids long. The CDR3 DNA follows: TGTGCTAGTGGTTTACCCGAGGGAGATGATGGCTACACCTTC. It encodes CASGLPEGDDGYTF.

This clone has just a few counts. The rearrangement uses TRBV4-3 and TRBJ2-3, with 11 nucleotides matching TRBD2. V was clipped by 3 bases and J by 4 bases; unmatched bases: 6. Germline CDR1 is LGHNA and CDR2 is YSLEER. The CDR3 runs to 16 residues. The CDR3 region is CASSHSTSGASDTQYF. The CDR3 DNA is TGCGCCAGCAGCCACTCGACTAGCGGGGCGTCAGATACGCAGTATTTT.

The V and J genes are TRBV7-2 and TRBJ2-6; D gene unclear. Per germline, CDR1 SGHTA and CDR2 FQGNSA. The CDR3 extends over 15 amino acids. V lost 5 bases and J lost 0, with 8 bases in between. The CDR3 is CASSQRSSGANVLTF. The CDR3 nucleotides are TGTGCCAGCAGCCAGCGTAGCTCTGGGGCCAACGTCCTGACTTTC.

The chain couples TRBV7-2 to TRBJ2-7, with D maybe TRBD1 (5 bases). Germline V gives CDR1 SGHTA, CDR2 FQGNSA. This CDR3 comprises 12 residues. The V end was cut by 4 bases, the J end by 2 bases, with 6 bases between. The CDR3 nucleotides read TGTGCCAGCAGCTCGGACACCTACGAGCAGTACTTC. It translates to CASSSDTYEQYF. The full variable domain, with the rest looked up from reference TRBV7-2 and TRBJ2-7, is GAGVSQSPSNKVTEKGKDVELRCDPISGHTALYWYRQSLGQGLEFLIYFQGNSAPDKSGLPSDRFSAERTGGSVSTLTIQRTQQEDSAVYLCASSSDTYEQYFGPGTRLTVT.

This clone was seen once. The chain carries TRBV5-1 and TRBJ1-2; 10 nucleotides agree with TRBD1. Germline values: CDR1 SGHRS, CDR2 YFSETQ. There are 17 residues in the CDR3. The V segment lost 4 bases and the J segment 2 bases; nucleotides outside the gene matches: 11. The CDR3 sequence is CASSTDPRTGGNYGYTF. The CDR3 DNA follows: TGCGCCAGCAGCACAGATCCAAGGACAGGGGGGAACTATGGCTACACCTTC.

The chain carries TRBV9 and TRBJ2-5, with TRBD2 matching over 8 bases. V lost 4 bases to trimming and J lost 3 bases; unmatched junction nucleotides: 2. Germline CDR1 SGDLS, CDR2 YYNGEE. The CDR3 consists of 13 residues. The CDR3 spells CASSRGGEETQYF. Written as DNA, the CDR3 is TGTGCCAGCAGCCGGGGGGGCGAAGAGACCCAGTACTTC.

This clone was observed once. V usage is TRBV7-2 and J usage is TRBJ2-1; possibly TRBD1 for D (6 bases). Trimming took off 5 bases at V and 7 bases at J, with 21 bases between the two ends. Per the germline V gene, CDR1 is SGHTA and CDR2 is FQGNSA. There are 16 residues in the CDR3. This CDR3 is CASSPRGYVRMNEQFF. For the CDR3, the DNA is TGTGCCAGCAGCCCGAGGGGGTACGTCAGGATGAATGAGCAGTTCTTC.

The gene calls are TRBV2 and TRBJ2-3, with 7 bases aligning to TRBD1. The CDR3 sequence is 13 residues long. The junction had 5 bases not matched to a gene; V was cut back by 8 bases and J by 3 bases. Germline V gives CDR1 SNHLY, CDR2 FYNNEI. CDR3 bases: TGTGCCAGCTCCTGGGACAGAACAGATACGCAGTATTTT. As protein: CASSWDRTDTQYF.

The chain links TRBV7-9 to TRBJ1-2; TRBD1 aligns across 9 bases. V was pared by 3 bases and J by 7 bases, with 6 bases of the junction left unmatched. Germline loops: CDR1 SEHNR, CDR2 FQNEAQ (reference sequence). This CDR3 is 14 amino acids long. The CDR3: CASSFPGQGGGYTF. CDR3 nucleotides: TGTGCCAGCAGCTTCCCGGGACAGGGAGGTGGCTACACCTTC.

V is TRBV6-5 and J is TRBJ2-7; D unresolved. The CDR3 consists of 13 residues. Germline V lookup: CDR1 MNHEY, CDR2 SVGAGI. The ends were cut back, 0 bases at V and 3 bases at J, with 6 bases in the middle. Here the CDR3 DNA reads TGTGCCAGCAGTTACTCGGCCTTCTACGAGCAGTACTTC. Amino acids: CASSYSAFYEQYF.

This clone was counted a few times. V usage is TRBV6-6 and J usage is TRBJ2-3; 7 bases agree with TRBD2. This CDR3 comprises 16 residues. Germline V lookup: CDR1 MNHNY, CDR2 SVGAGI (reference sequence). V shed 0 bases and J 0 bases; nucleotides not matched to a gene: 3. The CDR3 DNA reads TGTGCCAGCAGTTACTCGTCGCGGGAGAGCACAGATACGCAGTATTTT. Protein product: CASSYSSRESTDTQYF.

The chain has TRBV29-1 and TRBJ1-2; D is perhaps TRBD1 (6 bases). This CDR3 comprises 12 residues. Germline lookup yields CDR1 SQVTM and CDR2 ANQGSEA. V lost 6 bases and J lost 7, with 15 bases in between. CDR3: CSVSTGLTGYTF. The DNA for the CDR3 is TGCAGCGTCTCCACAGGGCTGACTGGCTACACCTTC.

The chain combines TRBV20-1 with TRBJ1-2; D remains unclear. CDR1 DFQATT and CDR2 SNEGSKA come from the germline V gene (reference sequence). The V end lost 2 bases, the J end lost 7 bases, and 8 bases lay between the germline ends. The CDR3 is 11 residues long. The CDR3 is CSARTGSGYTF. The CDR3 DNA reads TGCAGTGCTAGAACCGGGTCTGGCTACACCTTC.

The chain's CDR3 is CASSPLTTGVEQYF. Written as DNA, the CDR3 is TGTGCCAGTAGTCCCCTCACGACAGGGGTCGAGCAGTACTTC. This sequence joins TRBV19 and TRBJ2-7, with TRBD1 matching 8 bases. V trimming: 5 bases; J trimming: 6 bases; junction bases outside the gene matches: 9. This CDR3 spans 14 amino acids. Germline values: CDR1 LNHDA, CDR2 SQIVND (reference sequence).